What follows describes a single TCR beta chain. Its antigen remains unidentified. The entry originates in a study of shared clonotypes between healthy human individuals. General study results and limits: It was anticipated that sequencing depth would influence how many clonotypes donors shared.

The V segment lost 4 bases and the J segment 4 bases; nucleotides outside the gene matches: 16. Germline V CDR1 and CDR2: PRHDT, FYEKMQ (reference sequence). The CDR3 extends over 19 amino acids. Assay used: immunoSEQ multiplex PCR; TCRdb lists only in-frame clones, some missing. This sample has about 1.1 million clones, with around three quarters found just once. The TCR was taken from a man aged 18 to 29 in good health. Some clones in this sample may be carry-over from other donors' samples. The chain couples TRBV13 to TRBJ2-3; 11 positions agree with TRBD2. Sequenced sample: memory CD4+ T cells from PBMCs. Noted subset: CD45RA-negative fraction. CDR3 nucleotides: TGTGCCAGCAGCTGGAGTACTAGCGGGAGAGGTGGTAGGGCAGATACGCAGTATTTT. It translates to CASSWSTSGRGGRADTQYF. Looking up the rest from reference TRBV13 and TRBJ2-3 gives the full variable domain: AAGVIQSPRHLIKEKRETATLKCYPIPRHDTVYWYQQGPGQDPQFLISFYEKMQSDKGSIPDRFSAQQFSDYHSELNMSSLELGDSALYFCASSWSTSGRGGRADTQYFGPGTRLTVL.